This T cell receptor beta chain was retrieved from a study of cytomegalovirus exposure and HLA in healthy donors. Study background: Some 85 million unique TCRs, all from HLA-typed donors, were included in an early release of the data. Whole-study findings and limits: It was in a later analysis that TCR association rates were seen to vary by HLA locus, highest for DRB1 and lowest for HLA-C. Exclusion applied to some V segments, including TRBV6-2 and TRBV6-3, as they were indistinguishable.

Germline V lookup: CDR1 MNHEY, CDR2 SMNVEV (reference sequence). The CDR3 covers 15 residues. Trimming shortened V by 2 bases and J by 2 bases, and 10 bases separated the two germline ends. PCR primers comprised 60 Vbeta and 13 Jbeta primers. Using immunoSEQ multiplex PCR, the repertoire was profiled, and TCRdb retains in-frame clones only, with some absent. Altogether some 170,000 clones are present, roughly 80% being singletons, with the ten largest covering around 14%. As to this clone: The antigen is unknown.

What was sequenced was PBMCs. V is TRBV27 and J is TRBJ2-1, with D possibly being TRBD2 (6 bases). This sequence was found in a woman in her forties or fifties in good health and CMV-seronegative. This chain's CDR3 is CASSLGGNPYNEQFF. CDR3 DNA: TGTGCCAGCAGTTTAGGGGGGAACCCCTACAATGAGCAGTTCTTC.